This entry features one T cell receptor beta chain sequence. Its antigen remains unknown. The table came from immunoSEQ multiplex PCR; TCRdb's copy has only in-frame clones and leaves some out. The sample yields 350,000 to 500,000 clones, roughly nine tenths seen once. The CDR3 sequence is 14 residues long. Germline lookup yields CDR1 SGHRS and CDR2 YFSETQ. The germline V and J ends were trimmed by 0 bases and 5 bases, with 11 bases remaining between them. The treatment denotes: some 19 received Ad26.COV2.S at low or high dose, single or two shots; 5 received placebo; per-sample allocation not given. The samples were gathered on day 63 after the first injection of vaccine or placebo. At a Boston site, the person donating was an adult of 18-55 years. The record originates from a study of Ad26.COV2.S vaccination and SARS-CoV-2 variants. About the study: Doses of Ad26.COV2.S were injected into muscle once or twice, 56 days apart.

Study-wide results and caveats: Spike-specific CD8+ and CD4+ T cell responses reportedly showed substantial breadth after vaccination. Breadth of non-spike TCRs did not differ between vaccinees and placebo recipients.

The chain couples TRBV5-1 to TRBJ2-5; D call uncertain. The clonotype comes from a person between 18 and 60 years old who received the Ad26.COV2.S COVID-19 vaccine or a placebo. Sequencing was performed on peripheral blood, taken in a trial of Ad26.COV2.S vaccine versus placebo. This CDR3 is CASSLAGPEETQYF. The CDR3 region has the DNA TGCGCCAGCAGCTTGGCCGGTCCTGAGGAGACCCAGTACTTC.